This T cell receptor (beta chain) was captured by sequencing in a study of T-cell memory formation after mild COVID-19. TCRdb re-analysed the 5' RACE reads in MiXCR, keeping a single row per CDR3 protein. The table records about 270,000 distinct CDR3 sequences, 15% of them present only once. This CDR3 region has 13 residues. The V end was cut by 5 bases, the J end by 2 bases, with 10 bases between. In germline, CDR1 is MNHEY, CDR2 SVGAGI. The origin of this receptor is an adult woman who had mild COVID-19 (a few samples of this study predate the infection). Cell type and time point are not known. The chain combines TRBV6-5 with TRBJ2-7, with D possibly being TRBD1 or TRBD2 (5 bases each). The sequencing sample was made of PBMCs or a T cell subset sorted from them (not recorded which). CDR3 amino acids: CASSQTGPYEQYF. The CDR3 nucleotides are TGTGCCAGCAGTCAAACGGGACCCTACGAGCAGTACTTC.